A single sample gave rise to the 15 T cell receptor beta chains below, sequenced in a study of blood T cell repertoires in COVID-19. Here immunoSEQ multiplex PCR was the method, and the copy in TCRdb shows in-frame clones only, minus some. The sample holds approximately 250,000 clones, more than 70% seen once. The source material was PBMCs or T cells enriched from blood (not recorded which). The receptors originated from a woman in her thirties or forties with acute COVID-19.

This clone appeared a single time. The chain links TRBV24-1 to TRBJ2-5, with 10 positions matching TRBD1. Trimming removed 3 bases from V and 3 bases from J; junction bases left unmatched: 6. The CDR3 runs 16 residues. The germline V gene has CDR1 KGHDR and CDR2 SFDVKD. CDR3 amino acids: CATSDIAGTGEETQYF. In DNA form, the CDR3 reads TGTGCCACCAGTGATATAGCCGGGACAGGGGAAGAGACCCAGTACTTC.

The chain carries TRBV19 and TRBJ2-7, with 7 bases identical to TRBD2. Germline V gene sequence: CDR1 LNHDA, CDR2 SQIVND (reference sequence). The CDR3 loop spans 15 amino acids. Trimming cost V 3 bases and J 3 bases; bases outside gene matches: 8. Here the CDR3 DNA reads TGTGCCAGTAGTATTCGTCCCGGACTAGACTACGAGCAGTACTTC. Its translation is CASSIRPGLDYEQYF.

J is TRBJ2-5 and V is TRBV6-5; the D gene is possibly TRBD2 (5 bases). CDR3 length: 13 amino acids. V was clipped by 8 bases and J by 5 bases, with 15 bases between them. Germline-derived CDR1 and CDR2 are MNHEY and SVGAGI. DNA for the CDR3: TGTGCCAGCGGTCCGGGGAACAGCGAGACCCAGTACTTC. It translates to CASGPGNSETQYF.

In this sample, this clone turned up a few times. This chain connects TRBV7-2 to TRBJ1-2; D unclear. The V end was cut by 0 bases, the J end by 1 base, with 6 bases between. The CDR3 sequence is 14 residues long. From germline, CDR1 is SGHTA and CDR2 FQGNSA. CDR3 bases: TGTGCCAGCAGCTTAGCGGCGGATAACTATGGCTACACCTTC. Translating gives CASSLAADNYGYTF.

V and J are TRBV11-2 and TRBJ2-5, with 11 positions matching TRBD2. V shed 7 bases and J 4 bases; nucleotides not matched to a gene: 8. The CDR3 contains 15 residues. Germline CDR1 is SGHAT and CDR2 is FQNNGV. Written as DNA, the CDR3 is TGTGCCAGCAAACGACTAGCGGGATTTGGAGAGACCCAGTACTTC. Its translation: CASKRLAGFGETQYF.

V and J are TRBV11-2 and TRBJ1-1; D perhaps matches TRBD1 (6 bases). Germline V gene lookup returns CDR1 SGHAT and CDR2 FQNNGV. The CDR3 runs 13 residues. V lost 2 bases and J 5 bases, leaving 9 bases between the germline ends. The DNA of the CDR3 is TGTGCCAGCAGCTTACAGGGGATAACTGAAGCTTTCTTT. This gives the protein CASSLQGITEAFF.

The chain carries TRBV9 and TRBJ1-1; 10 bases fit TRBD1. Germline values: CDR1 SGDLS, CDR2 YYNGEE. The CDR3 is made up of 20 amino acids. V lost 0 bases and J lost 1; bases outside the gene matches: 15. The CDR3 DNA reads as TGTGCCAGCAGCGTAGAAGGGACCCCCGGGACAGGGGTACCGAACACTGAAGCTTTCTTT. Its protein product is CASSVEGTPGTGVPNTEAFF.

The chain uses TRBV29-1 and TRBJ2-5; 12 nucleotides line up with TRBD2. Germline lookup yields CDR1 SQVTM and CDR2 ANQGSEA. The CDR3 length is 15 residues. V lost 7 bases, J lost 5 bases, and 11 bases stayed unmatched. CDR3 sequence reads: CSAPGRLAGGETQYF. Written as DNA, the CDR3 is TGCAGCGCCCCAGGTCGGCTAGCGGGAGGGGAGACCCAGTACTTC.

The chain joins TRBV7-9 to TRBJ1-5, with D perhaps matching TRBD1 (5 bases). The V end lost 7 bases, the J end lost 7 bases, and 26 bases lay between the germline ends. CDR3 length equals 17 residues. The germline gives CDR1 SEHNR, CDR2 FQNEAQ (reference sequence). The CDR3 loop is CASTARGGPGVVQPQHF. The DNA of the CDR3 is TGTGCCAGCACGGCTAGGGGTGGCCCTGGCGTTGTCCAGCCCCAGCATTTT.

For the CDR3, the DNA is TGTGCCAGCAGGGGGGGGGCCAAAAACATTCAGTACTTC. Its translation: CASRGGAKNIQYF. The J gene is TRBJ2-4, the V gene TRBV28; 7 positions match TRBD2. The CDR3 is 13 amino acids. In germline, CDR1 is MDHEN, CDR2 SYDVKM. Trimming took 6 bases from V and 1 from J; bases not matched to a gene: 0.

Only a few counts were recorded for this clone. CDR3 residues: CSVAYSRDTEAFF. Here the CDR3 DNA reads TGCAGCGTTGCCTACAGCAGGGACACTGAAGCTTTCTTT. The V call is TRBV29-1, the J call TRBJ1-1, with D perhaps TRBD1 (5 bases). Trimming shortened V by 4 bases and J by 3 bases, and 12 bases separated the two germline ends. The length of the CDR3 is 13 residues. Germline loops: CDR1 SQVTM, CDR2 ANQGSEA.

The chain recombines TRBV7-9 with TRBJ1-1; D is undetermined. CDR3 length: 16 amino acids. Germline V gene data show CDR1 as SEHNR and CDR2 as FQNEAQ (reference sequence). Trimming shortened V by 7 bases and J by 1 base, and 19 bases separated the two germline ends. The chain's CDR3 is CASTEREYGGNTEAFF. The CDR3 DNA reads as TGTGCCAGCACTGAAAGGGAGTATGGAGGGAACACTGAAGCTTTCTTT.

The gene calls are TRBV7-9 and TRBJ2-7; 7 nucleotides agree with TRBD2. CDR1 and CDR2 (germline): SEHNR, FQNEAQ (reference sequence). This CDR3 region has 12 residues. The ends lost 3 bases at V and 6 bases at J; junction bases unmatched: 2. This chain's CDR3 is CASSLSGVEQYV. The DNA for the CDR3 is TGTGCCAGCAGCTTGAGCGGGGTCGAGCAGTACGTC.

The rearrangement joins TRBV3-1 (or the pseudogene TRBV3-2) to TRBJ1-1; 8 bases agree with TRBD1. The J segment lost 3 bases and the V segment lost 3 bases, leaving 6 bases of the junction unmatched. The CDR3 loop spans 15 amino acids. The germline V gene has CDR1 LGHDT and CDR2 YNNKEL (reference sequence). CDR3 sequence (DNA): TGTGCCAGCAGCCACAAGGGACAGGTGCACACTGAAGCTTTCTTT. Encoded protein: CASSHKGQVHTEAFF.

A single count supports this clone. The V call is TRBV14, the J call TRBJ2-1, with TRBD2 identical over 9 bases. V lost 3 bases, J lost 0 bases, and 3 bases stayed unmatched. The germline gives CDR1 SGHDN, CDR2 FVKESK. The CDR3 has 16 residues. CDR3 in amino acids: CASSHLAGSSYNEQFF. DNA of the CDR3: TGTGCCAGCAGCCATCTAGCGGGGAGCTCCTACAATGAGCAGTTCTTC.